Here is one T cell receptor beta chain with its context. The table lists this clonotype with many counts. Its specific antigen is unknown. No base quality values were provided; no much bigger clone lies one nucleotide off. The sample belongs to a study of T-cell reconstitution after alpha-beta-depleted transplantation in children (dated by TCRdb to the mid-2010s). A note on the overall study: Using TCR repertoire profiling, the study quantitatively followed how T-cell immune reconstitution unfolded in children after TCRalphabeta/CD19-depleted allogeneic hematopoietic cell transplantation.

Taken with the paper, the label for treatment or condition translates to: allogeneic hematopoietic cell transplantation with graft depleted of TCRalphabeta T cells and CD19 B cells. The transplant recipients were children given TCRalphabeta/CD19-depleted allogeneic hematopoietic cell grafts. Cut back by 2 bases and 10 bases, the V and J ends lie 19 bases apart. CDR1 and CDR2 (SGHRS, YFSETQ) derive from the germline V gene. From the cysteine through the phenylalanine, the CDR3 covers 15 amino acids. The kept DNA is CDR3 alone, 45 bases in frame from the first base. Beyond this particular receptor, the publication reports: The apparently early alphabetaT-cell count recovery about two months after transplant was reportedly dependent on only several hundred rapidly expanded clones derived from non-depleted graft cells. The frequencies of hyperexpanded clones fell over the following months, and after one year, T-cell counts and TCRbeta diversity were mostly attributed to newly produced T cells. In some patients, high TCRbeta diversity at day 60 was attributed to recipient T cells and intrathymic progenitors that had survived conditioning.

Preparation of the library involved PCR. The data were produced on an Illumina HiSeq 2500. TCR library preparation used molecular barcoding, with unique molecular identifiers applied to normalize quantification of the TCRbeta repertoire. The raw public data were reprocessed by TCRdb itself: fastp quality trimming at Q25, MiXCR clonotype calling, in-frame beta chains only. Each CDR3 protein gets just one entry, which takes the most common genes and DNA from the rows behind it. The table for this sample lists hundreds of thousands of distinct CDR3 sequences; approximately 8.4% of them were counted only once. In total, the top ten clones hold roughly 36% of the sample.

Source: PBMCs, mostly from graft donor cells, taken 360 days after TCRalphabeta/CD19-depleted stem cell transplant. The receptor's source is a male patient aged 2 to 9 who had a stem cell transplant for acute myeloid leukemia, so the T cells may come from the graft donor. This chain is built from TRBV5-1 and TRBJ2-1; D gene: possibly TRBD1, on 6 matching bases. CDR3 sequence: CASSLQTGGYMEQFF. DNA sequence: TGCGCCAGCAGCTTACAGACAGGTGGTTATATGGAGCAGTTCTTC. The CDR3, completed at both ends by the reference TRBV5-1 and TRBJ2-1 genes, gives the full variable domain KAGVTQTPRYLIKTRGQQVTLSCSPISGHRSVSWYQQTPGQGLQFLFEYFSETQRNKGNFPGRFSGRQFSNSRSEMNVSTLELGDSALYLCASSLQTGGYMEQFFGPGTRLTVL.